This TCR beta chain was identified during a study of blood T cell repertoires in COVID-19. On the study more broadly: Whether acute or convalescent, the COVID-19 samples came from the United States, Italy and Spain.

Authors' processing steps: Researchers report that nucleated cell counts were estimated from reference gene primer amplification. Measured with immunoSEQ multiplex PCR; TCRdb has only the in-frame clones, and not every one. That table gives V, J and clone size, and the DNA gave D and trimming. The data show 100,000 to 150,000 clones, about 80% seen once. Losses at the gene ends were 6 bases for V and 2 bases for J; bases not matched to a gene: 11. Germline V gene data show CDR1 as MRHNA and CDR2 as SNTAGT. This CDR3 region has 16 residues. This TCR was recovered from a man aged 35-49 years with active or convalescent COVID-19. The chain recombines TRBV6-4 with TRBJ2-3; the match to TRBD1 covers 7 bases. Material: peripheral blood. As DNA, the CDR3 is TGTGCCAGCAGCCGGGACAGTGGCCTTGCCACAGATACGCAGTATTTT. Translating gives CASSRDSGLATDTQYF.